These 20 T cell receptor beta chains came from one sample sequenced in a study of PD-L1 blockade in urothelial cancer. The time point: peripheral blood 6 weeks after treatment start. Clones were read by immunoSEQ multiplex PCR, and TCRdb kept only the in-frame ones, dropping some. The sample carries about 120,000 clones, about 82% recorded once. Sequencing used PBMCs, obtained around atezolizumab (anti-PD-L1) treatment. These receptors all stem from a man aged 50-60 years with urothelial cancer.

The chain combines TRBV28 with TRBJ2-2; D is unresolved. The CDR3 is 12 residues long. Germline loops: CDR1 MDHEN, CDR2 SYDVKM. The V end lost 4 bases, the J end lost 5 bases, and 5 bases lay between the germline ends. CDR3 bases: TGTGCCAGCAGTTCATTGACCGGGGAGCTGTTTTTT. This gives the protein CASSSLTGELFF.

The chain employs TRBV5-1 and TRBJ2-7; 7 bases match TRBD2. V lost 0 bases to trimming and J lost 3 bases; unmatched junction nucleotides: 9. The CDR3 has 16 residues. CDR1 is SGHRS and CDR2 is YFSETQ in the germline V gene. This chain's CDR3 is CASSLGALADFYEQYF. Written as DNA, the CDR3 is TGCGCCAGCAGCTTGGGGGCGCTAGCGGATTTCTACGAGCAGTACTTC. The whole variable domain, remainder taken from reference TRBV5-1 and TRBJ2-7, is KAGVTQTPRYLIKTRGQQVTLSCSPISGHRSVSWYQQTPGQGLQFLFEYFSETQRNKGNFPGRFSGRQFSNSRSEMNVSTLELGDSALYLCASSLGALADFYEQYFGPGTRLTVT.

The chain links TRBV6-5 to TRBJ1-5; D is unclear. Between the trimmed V and J ends, which lost 2 bases and 5 bases, there was a span of 7 bases. Germline CDR1 reads MNHEY; CDR2 reads SVGAGI. The CDR3 sequence is 13 residues long. The CDR3 DNA reads TGTGCCAGCAGTTACAACAGTTATCAGCCCCAGCATTTT. Its protein product is CASSYNSYQPQHF.

The V gene is TRBV6-6, the J gene TRBJ2-3, with 8 nucleotides matching TRBD1. The J segment lost 5 bases and the V segment lost 7 bases, leaving 8 bases of the junction unmatched. This CDR3 region has 14 residues. CDR1 MNHNY and CDR2 SVGAGI come from the germline V gene (reference sequence). The CDR3 protein is CASNGQGGGDTQYF. Written as DNA, the CDR3 is TGTGCCAGCAACGGACAGGGAGGCGGAGATACGCAGTATTTT.

This chain uses TRBV9 with TRBJ2-1, with D perhaps TRBD2 (6 bases). The length of the CDR3 is 15 residues. The germline V and J ends were trimmed by 1 base and 3 bases, with 11 bases remaining between them. Germline CDR1 is SGDLS and CDR2 is YYNGEE. The CDR3 DNA reads as TGTGCCAGCAGCGTACGCGCGGGGAACTACAATGAGCAGTTCTTC. Encoded protein: CASSVRAGNYNEQFF.

The chain has TRBV6-1 and TRBJ2-1; possibly TRBD1 for D (5 bases). The CDR3 contains 16 residues. V was trimmed by 3 bases and J by 0 bases, leaving 12 bases between them. Looked up from germline, CDR1 is MNHNS and CDR2 is SASEGT. The CDR3, as DNA: TGTGCCAGCAGTGACGGACACCAGAGCTCCTACAATGAGCAGTTCTTC. This gives the protein CASSDGHQSSYNEQFF.

J is TRBJ1-4 and V is TRBV5-1, with 12 bases aligning to TRBD1. The length of the CDR3 is 15 residues. Germline V CDR1 and CDR2: SGHRS, YFSETQ. V was clipped by 3 bases and J by 8 bases; unmatched bases: 5. The CDR3 coding sequence is TGCGCCAGCAGCTCGTTCGGGACAGGGGGCGAAAAACTGTTTTTT. Translation gives CASSSFGTGGEKLFF.

This clone came up once. The rearrangement joins TRBV5-4 to TRBJ2-1, with TRBD2 identical over 10 bases. The CDR3 sequence is 15 residues long. The J segment lost 6 bases and the V segment lost 5 bases, leaving 8 bases of the junction unmatched. Looked up from germline, CDR1 is SGHNT and CDR2 is YYREEE (reference sequence). The CDR3 DNA reads TGTGCCAGCAGTAAACTAGCGGGGATGGTCAATGAGCAGTTCTTC. It specifies CASSKLAGMVNEQFF. Filled out from reference TRBV5-4 and TRBJ2-1, the complete variable domain reads ETGVTQSPTHLIKTRGQQVTLRCSSQSGHNTVSWYQQALGQGPQFIFQYYREEENGRGNFPPRFSGLQFPNYSSELNVNALELDDSALYLCASSKLAGMVNEQFFGPGTRLTVL.

J is TRBJ2-4 and V is TRBV15; 7 nucleotides match TRBD1. This CDR3 comprises 16 residues. After removal of 5 bases from V and 1 base from J, the junction contained 8 bases not matched to a gene. Germline CDR1 LNHNV, CDR2 YYDKDF (reference sequence). CDR3 region: CATSSPPTGAKNIQYF. For the CDR3, the DNA is TGTGCCACCAGCTCCCCCCCGACAGGGGCCAAAAACATTCAGTACTTC.

This sequence joins TRBV7-3 and TRBJ2-3, with D perhaps matching TRBD2 (6 bases). This CDR3 comprises 13 residues. V was pared by 5 bases and J by 6 bases, with 12 bases between. Germline V lookup: CDR1 SGHTA, CDR2 FQGTGA. The CDR3 region is CASSRRDSDTQYF. In DNA, the CDR3 is TGTGCCAGCAGCCGTCGGGACTCCGATACGCAGTATTTT.

The CDR3 DNA reads as TGTGCCATCAGTCGGACTAGCGGGAGGGGACAAGAGACCCAGTACTTC. Translating it yields CAISRTSGRGQETQYF. The chain carries TRBV10-3 and TRBJ2-5; 15 nucleotides line up with TRBD2. Germline lookup yields CDR1 ENHRY and CDR2 SYGVKD. This CDR3 spans 16 amino acids. Unmatched junction bases numbered 3, after V lost 5 bases and J lost 2 bases.

This clone was counted between two and nine times. The rearrangement links TRBV30 to TRBJ1-1; TRBD1 is a possible D gene (5 bases). Germline loops: CDR1 GTSNPN, CDR2 SVGIG (reference sequence). Trimming stripped 3 bases from V and 4 bases from J, with 12 bases between. The CDR3 is 13 residues long. The CDR3 DNA reads TGTGCCTGGAGGGGACTGGGAAGCACTGAAGCTTTCTTT. Its translation is CAWRGLGSTEAFF.

V and J are TRBV4-1 and TRBJ2-5; D ambiguous. This CDR3 spans 16 amino acids. Germline V gene sequence: CDR1 MGHRA, CDR2 YSYEKL. Trimming left V 2 bases short and J 7 bases short, with 20 bases between. The CDR3 region is CASSQSLTTTGGTQYF. Here the CDR3 DNA reads TGCGCCAGCAGCCAATCCCTAACTACCACCGGCGGGACCCAGTACTTC.

This chain's CDR3 is CSARLPEQYF. For the CDR3, the DNA is TGCAGTGCTAGACTTCCCGAGCAGTACTTC. This chain links TRBV20-1 with TRBJ2-7; D unresolved. Germline V lookup: CDR1 DFQATT, CDR2 SNEGSKA (reference sequence). V was pared by 2 bases and J by 6 bases, with 5 bases between. CDR3 length: 10 residues.

The chain carries TRBV4-2 and TRBJ2-2; D perhaps matches TRBD1 (5 bases). The CDR3 is 16 residues long. Trimming cost V 0 bases and J 7 bases, with 15 bases left between them. Germline assignment: CDR1 LGHNA and CDR2 YNFKEQ. The CDR3: CASSQEIQGYGGELFF. CDR3 sequence (DNA): TGTGCCAGCAGCCAAGAGATTCAGGGATACGGCGGGGAGCTGTTTTTT.

J is TRBJ2-7 and V is TRBV5-1, with 10 bases that match TRBD1. In germline, CDR1 is SGHRS, CDR2 YFSETQ. The V and J ends lost 4 bases and 4 bases, in that order; junction bases with no gene match: 5. This CDR3 has 14 amino acids. CDR3 amino acids: CASSIRQGAYEQYF. CDR3 coding DNA: TGCGCCAGCAGCATAAGACAGGGGGCTTACGAGCAGTACTTC.

J is TRBJ1-4 and V is TRBV6-5; 7 bases line up with TRBD1. This CDR3 comprises 14 residues. After removal of 2 bases from V and 5 bases from J, the junction contained 2 bases not matched to a gene. Per the germline V gene, CDR1 is MNHEY and CDR2 is SVGAGI. In DNA form, the CDR3 reads TGTGCCAGCAGTTACCAGGGGGAAAATGAAAAACTGTTTTTT. Its protein product is CASSYQGENEKLFF.

The CDR3 loop is CASSPGLAGVDTQYF. CDR3 coding DNA: TGTGCCAGCAGCCCGGGACTAGCGGGAGTGGATACGCAGTATTTT. The chain employs TRBV7-2 and TRBJ2-3; 14 bases line up with TRBD2. The CDR3 has 15 residues. V gave up 5 bases and J gave up 6 bases; unmatched junction bases: 4. Germline V gives CDR1 SGHTA, CDR2 FQGNSA.

The chain is built from TRBV6-1 and TRBJ1-4, with a weak D call TRBD1 (6 bases). Per the germline V gene, CDR1 is MNHNS and CDR2 is SASEGT. CDR3 length: 15 residues. The germline V and J ends were trimmed by 6 bases and 6 bases, with 17 bases remaining between them. CDR3 in amino acids: CASRISAGVYEKLFF. Written as DNA, the CDR3 is TGTGCCAGCAGGATCTCCGCAGGGGTTTATGAAAAACTGTTTTTT.

The chain employs TRBV28 and TRBJ2-3, with 8 bases lining up with TRBD2. Looked up from germline, CDR1 is MDHEN and CDR2 is SYDVKM. The CDR3 spans 16 residues. V was pared by 5 bases and J by 4 bases, with 11 bases of the junction left unmatched. CDR3 coding DNA: TGTGCCAGCAGTCTCCGGCGAGCGGGAGCTGCAGATACGCAGTATTTT. Its protein is CASSLRRAGAADTQYF.